This TCR beta chain was identified during a study of CD8 T cells in ankylosing spondylitis. Using its own MiXCR run on the 5' RACE reads, TCRdb lists one record per CDR3 protein. The sample contains about 92,000 distinct CDR3 sequences, around 10% of which appear only once. This clonotype was detected many times. The CDR3 has 17 amino acids. Germline CDR1 and CDR2: DFQATT and SNEGSKA (reference sequence). V dropped 1 base and J dropped 0 bases, with 16 bases sitting between them. This clonotype was sampled from a male donor with ankylosing spondylitis or in good health (not recorded which). Source material: blood, either unsorted or a sorted T cell fraction (not recorded which). The chain uses TRBV20-1 and TRBJ1-5, with a weak D call TRBD1 (5 bases). The CDR3 coding sequence is TGCAGTGCTAGAGGTGGGGCCGCCTCATATAGCAATCAGCCCCAGCATTTT. Protein: CSARGGAASYSNQPQHF.